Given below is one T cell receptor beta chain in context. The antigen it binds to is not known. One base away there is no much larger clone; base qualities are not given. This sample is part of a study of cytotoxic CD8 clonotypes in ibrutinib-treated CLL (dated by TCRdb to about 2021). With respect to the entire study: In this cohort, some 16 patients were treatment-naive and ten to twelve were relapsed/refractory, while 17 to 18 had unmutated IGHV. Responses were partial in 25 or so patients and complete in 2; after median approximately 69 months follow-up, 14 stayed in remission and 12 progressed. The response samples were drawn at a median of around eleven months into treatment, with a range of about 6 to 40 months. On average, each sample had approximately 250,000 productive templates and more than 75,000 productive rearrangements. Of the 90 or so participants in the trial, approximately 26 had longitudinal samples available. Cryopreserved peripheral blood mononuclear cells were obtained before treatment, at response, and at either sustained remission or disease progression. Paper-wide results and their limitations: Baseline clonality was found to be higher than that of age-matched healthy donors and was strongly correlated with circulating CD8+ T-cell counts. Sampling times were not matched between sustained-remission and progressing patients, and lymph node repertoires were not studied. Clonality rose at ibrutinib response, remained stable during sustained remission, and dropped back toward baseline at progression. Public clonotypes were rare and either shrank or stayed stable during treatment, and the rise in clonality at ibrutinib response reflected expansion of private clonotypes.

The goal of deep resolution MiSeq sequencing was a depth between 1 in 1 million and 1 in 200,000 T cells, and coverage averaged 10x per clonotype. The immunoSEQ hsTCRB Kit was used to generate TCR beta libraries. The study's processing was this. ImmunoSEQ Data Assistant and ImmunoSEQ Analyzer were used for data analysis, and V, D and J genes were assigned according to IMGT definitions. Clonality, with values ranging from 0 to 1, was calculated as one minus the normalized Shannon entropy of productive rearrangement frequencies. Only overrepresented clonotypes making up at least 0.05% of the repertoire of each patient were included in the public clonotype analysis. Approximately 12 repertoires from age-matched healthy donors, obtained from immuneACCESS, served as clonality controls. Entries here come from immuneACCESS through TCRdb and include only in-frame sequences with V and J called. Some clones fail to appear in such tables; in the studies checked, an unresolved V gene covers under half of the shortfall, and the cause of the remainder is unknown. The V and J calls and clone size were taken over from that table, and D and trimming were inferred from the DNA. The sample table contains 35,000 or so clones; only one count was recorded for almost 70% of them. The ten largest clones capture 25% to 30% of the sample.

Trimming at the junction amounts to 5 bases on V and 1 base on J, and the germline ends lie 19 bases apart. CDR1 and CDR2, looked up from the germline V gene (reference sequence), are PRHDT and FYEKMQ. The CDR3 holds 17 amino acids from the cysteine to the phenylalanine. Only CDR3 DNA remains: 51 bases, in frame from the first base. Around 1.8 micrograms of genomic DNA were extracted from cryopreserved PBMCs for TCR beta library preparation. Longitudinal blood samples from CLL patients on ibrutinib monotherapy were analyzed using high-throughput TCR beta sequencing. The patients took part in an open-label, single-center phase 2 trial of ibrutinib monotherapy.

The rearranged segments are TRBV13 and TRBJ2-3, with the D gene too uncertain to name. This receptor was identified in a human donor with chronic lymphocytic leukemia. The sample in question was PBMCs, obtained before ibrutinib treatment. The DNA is TGTGCCAGCAGCCCCACCTTCGGGTTTCCGGGCACAGATACGCAGTATTTT. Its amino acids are CASSPTFGFPGTDTQYF.